The sequence of this T cell receptor (beta chain) was determined in a study of cytomegalovirus exposure and HLA in healthy donors. This CDR3 contains 15 residues. J lost 3 bases, V lost 5 bases, and 2 bases had no gene match. CDR1 and CDR2 from the germline V gene are ENHRY and SYGVKD. Study-wide results and limits: According to the study, 150 to 200 TCR beta chains were cytomegalovirus-associated. In vitro confirmation showed a few CMV-associated chains to be CMV antigen specific.

Concerning this clone itself: Antigen specificity is unknown.

TCRdb's table, derived via immunoSEQ multiplex PCR, lists solely in-frame clones and lacks some. The sample records tens of thousands of clones, roughly nine tenths being singletons. Sequencing used PBMCs. The clonotype was recovered from a woman aged 25 to 45 in good health and CMV-seronegative. V gene TRBV10-3 combines with J gene TRBJ2-5; 14 nucleotides match TRBD2. CDR3 sequence (DNA): TGTGCCATCAGTACGACTAGCGGGGGGGAAGAGACCCAGTACTTC. It is translated as CAISTTSGGEETQYF.